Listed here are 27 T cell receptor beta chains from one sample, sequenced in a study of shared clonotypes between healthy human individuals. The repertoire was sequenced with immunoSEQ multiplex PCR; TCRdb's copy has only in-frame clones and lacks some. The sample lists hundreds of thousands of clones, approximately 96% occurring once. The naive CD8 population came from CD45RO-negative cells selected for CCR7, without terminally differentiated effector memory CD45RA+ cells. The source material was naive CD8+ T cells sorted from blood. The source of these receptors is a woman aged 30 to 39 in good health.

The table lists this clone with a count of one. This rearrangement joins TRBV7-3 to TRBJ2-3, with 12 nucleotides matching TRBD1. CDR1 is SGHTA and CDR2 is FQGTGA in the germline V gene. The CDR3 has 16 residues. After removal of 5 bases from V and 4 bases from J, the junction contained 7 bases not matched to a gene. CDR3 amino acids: CASSLFGTGGPDTQYF. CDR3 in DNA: TGTGCCAGCAGCCTCTTTGGGACAGGGGGCCCAGATACGCAGTATTTT.

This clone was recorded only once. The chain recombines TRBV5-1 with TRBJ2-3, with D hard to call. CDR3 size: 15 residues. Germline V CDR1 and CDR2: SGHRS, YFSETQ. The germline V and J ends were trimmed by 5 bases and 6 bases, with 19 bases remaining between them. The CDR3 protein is CASRQAPGVEDTQYF. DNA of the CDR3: TGCGCCAGCAGGCAGGCCCCGGGCGTCGAGGATACGCAGTATTTT.

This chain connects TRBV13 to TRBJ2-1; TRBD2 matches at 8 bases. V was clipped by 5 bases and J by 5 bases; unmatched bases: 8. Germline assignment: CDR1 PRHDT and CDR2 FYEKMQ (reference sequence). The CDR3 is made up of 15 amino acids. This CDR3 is CASSEQAGAHNEQFF. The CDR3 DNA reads TGTGCCAGCAGCGAGCAAGCGGGAGCCCACAATGAGCAGTTCTTC.

This chain's CDR3 is CASRDTQGIEQYF. For the CDR3, the DNA is TGTGCCAGCAGGGATACTCAGGGGATCGAGCAGTACTTC. J is TRBJ2-7 and V is TRBV2; perhaps TRBD1 as D (6 bases). V shed 6 bases and J shed 6 bases, with 15 bases lying between them. This CDR3 contains 13 residues. Germline CDR1 reads SNHLY; CDR2 reads FYNNEI.

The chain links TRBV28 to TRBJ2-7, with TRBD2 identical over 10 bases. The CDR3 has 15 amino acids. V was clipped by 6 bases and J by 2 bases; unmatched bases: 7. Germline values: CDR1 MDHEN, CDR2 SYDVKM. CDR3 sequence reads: CASRVTSGLTYEQYF. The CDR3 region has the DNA TGTGCCAGCAGGGTGACTAGCGGGCTTACCTACGAGCAGTACTTC.

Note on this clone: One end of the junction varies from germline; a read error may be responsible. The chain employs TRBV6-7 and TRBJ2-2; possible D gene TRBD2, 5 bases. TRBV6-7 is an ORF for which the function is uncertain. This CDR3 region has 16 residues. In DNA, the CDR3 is TGTGCCAGCATTTACGAGGGAGTTCGTGGTAGCGGGGAGCTGTTTTTT. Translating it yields CASIYEGVRGSGELFF.

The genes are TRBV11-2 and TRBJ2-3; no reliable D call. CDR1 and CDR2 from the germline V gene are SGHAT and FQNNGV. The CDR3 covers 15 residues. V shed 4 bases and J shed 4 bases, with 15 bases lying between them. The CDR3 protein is CASSSTGLSADTQYF. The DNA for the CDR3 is TGTGCCAGCAGCTCTACCGGGTTGAGCGCAGATACGCAGTATTTT.

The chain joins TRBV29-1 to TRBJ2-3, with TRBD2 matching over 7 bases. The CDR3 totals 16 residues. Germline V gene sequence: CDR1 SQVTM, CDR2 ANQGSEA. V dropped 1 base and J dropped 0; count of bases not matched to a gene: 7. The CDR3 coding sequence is TGCAGCGTTGAAGTAGGAGCGGGACTAAGCACAGATACGCAGTATTTT. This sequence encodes CSVEVGAGLSTDTQYF.

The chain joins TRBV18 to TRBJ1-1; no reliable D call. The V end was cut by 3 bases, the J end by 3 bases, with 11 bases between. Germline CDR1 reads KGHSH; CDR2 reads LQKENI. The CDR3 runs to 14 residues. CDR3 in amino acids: CASSPAGSDTEAFF. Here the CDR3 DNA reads TGTGCCAGCTCACCCGCGGGGAGCGACACTGAAGCTTTCTTT. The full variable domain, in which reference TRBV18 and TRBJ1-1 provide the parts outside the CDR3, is NAGVMQNPRHLVRRRGQEARLRCSPMKGHSHVYWYRQLPEEGLKFMVYLQKENIIDESGMPKERFSAEFPKEGPSILRIQQVVRGDSAAYFCASSPAGSDTEAFFGQGTRLTVV.

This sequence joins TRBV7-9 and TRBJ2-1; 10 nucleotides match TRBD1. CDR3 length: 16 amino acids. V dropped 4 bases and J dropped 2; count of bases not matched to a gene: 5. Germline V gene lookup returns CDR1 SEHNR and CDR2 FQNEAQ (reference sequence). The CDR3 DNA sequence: TGTGCCAGCAGCTCAGGGACAGGGGCGGCCTACAATGAGCAGTTCTTC. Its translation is CASSSGTGAAYNEQFF.

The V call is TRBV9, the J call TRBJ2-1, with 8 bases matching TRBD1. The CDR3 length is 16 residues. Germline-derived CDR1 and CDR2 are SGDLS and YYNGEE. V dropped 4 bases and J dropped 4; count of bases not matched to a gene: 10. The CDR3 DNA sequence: TGTGCCAGCAGCACAGGGGGTAGAGGCCCTTACAATGAGCAGTTCTTC. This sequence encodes CASSTGGRGPYNEQFF.

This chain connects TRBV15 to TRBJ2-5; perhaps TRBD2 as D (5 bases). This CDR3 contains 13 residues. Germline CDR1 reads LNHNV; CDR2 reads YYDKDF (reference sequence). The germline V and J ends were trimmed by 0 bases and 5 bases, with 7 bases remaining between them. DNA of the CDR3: TGTGCCACCAGCAGAGACAAGCGGGAGACCCAGTACTTC. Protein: CATSRDKRETQYF.

The CDR3 loop is CASSLSPALQETQYF. For the CDR3, the DNA is TGTGCCAGCAGCTTAAGCCCGGCTCTCCAAGAGACCCAGTACTTC. The rearrangement links TRBV7-8 to TRBJ2-5; D is unclear. Germline lookup yields CDR1 SGHVS and CDR2 FQNEAQ. Trimming stripped 2 bases from V and 1 base from J, with 11 bases between. This CDR3 has 15 amino acids.

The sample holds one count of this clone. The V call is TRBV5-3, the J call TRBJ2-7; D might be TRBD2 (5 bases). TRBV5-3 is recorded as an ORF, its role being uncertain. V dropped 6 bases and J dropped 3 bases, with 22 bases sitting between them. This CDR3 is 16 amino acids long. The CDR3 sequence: CARTIVVRESDYEQYF. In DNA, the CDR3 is TGTGCCAGAACCATTGTGGTGAGGGAGTCCGACTACGAGCAGTACTTC.

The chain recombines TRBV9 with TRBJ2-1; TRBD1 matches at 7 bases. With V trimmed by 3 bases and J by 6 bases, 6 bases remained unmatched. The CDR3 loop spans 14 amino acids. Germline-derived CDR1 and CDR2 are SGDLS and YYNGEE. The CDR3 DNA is TGTGCCAGCAGCGAACAGACAGGGCTCAATGAGCAGTTCTTC. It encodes CASSEQTGLNEQFF.

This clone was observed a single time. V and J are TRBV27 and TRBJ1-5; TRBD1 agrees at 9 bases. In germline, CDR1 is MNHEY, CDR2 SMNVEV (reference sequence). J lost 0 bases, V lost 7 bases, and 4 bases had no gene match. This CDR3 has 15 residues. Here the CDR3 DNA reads TGTGCCAGCATGGACAGGGGAGATAGCAATCAGCCCCAGCATTTT. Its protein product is CASMDRGDSNQPQHF.

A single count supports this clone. This CDR3 is CSVVASGNKNYNEQFF. The CDR3 DNA reads TGCAGCGTTGTGGCTAGCGGGAACAAAAACTACAATGAGCAGTTCTTC. The chain couples TRBV29-1 to TRBJ2-1; TRBD2 agrees at 9 bases. This CDR3 is 16 amino acids long. From germline, CDR1 is SQVTM and CDR2 ANQGSEA. Trimming at V came to 4 bases and at J to 3 bases, leaving 10 bases not matched to a gene.

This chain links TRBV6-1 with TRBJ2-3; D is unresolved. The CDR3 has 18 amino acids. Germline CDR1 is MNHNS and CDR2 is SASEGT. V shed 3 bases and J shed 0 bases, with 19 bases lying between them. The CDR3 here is CASSDLVISSPSTDTQYF. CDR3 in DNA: TGTGCCAGCAGTGACCTGGTTATTTCGAGCCCTAGCACAGATACGCAGTATTTT.

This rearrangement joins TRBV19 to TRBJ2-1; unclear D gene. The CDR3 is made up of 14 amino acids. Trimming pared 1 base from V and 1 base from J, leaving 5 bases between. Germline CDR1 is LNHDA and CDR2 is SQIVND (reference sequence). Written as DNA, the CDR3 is TGTGCCAGTAGTATAGGGGGTTCCTACAATGAGCAGTTCTTC. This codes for CASSIGGSYNEQFF.

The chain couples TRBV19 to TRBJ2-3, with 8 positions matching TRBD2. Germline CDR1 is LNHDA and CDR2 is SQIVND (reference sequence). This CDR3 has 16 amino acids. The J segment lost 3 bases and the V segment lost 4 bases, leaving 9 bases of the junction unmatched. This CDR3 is CASSTPRTSSTDTQYF. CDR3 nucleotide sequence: TGTGCCAGTAGTACCCCTCGGACTAGCAGTACAGATACGCAGTATTTT. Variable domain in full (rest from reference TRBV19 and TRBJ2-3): DGGITQSPKYLFRKEGQNVTLSCEQNLNHDAMYWYRQDPGQGLRLIYYSQIVNDFQKGDIAEGYSVSREKKESFPLTVTSAQKNPTAFYLCASSTPRTSSTDTQYFGPGTRLTVL.

DNA of the CDR3: TGTGCCAGCAGCGTAGGTCTTCCGGGCCCACCGCCTTTTGGCTACACCTTC. It yields the protein CASSVGLPGPPPFGYTF. The chain carries TRBV9 and TRBJ1-2, with unresolved D. Trimming took 0 bases from V and 7 from J, leaving 22 bases between them. Germline values: CDR1 SGDLS, CDR2 YYNGEE. The CDR3 is made up of 17 amino acids.

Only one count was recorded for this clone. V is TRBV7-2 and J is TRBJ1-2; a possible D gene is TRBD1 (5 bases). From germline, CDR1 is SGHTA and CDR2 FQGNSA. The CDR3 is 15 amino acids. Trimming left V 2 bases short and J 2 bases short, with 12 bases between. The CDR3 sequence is CASSLLGRANYGYTF. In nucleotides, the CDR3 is TGTGCCAGCAGCTTATTGGGCAGGGCCAACTATGGCTACACCTTC.

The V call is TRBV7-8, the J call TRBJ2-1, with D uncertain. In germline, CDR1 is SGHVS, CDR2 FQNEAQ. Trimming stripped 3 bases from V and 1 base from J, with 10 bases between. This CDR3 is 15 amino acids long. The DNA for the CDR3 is TGTGCCAGCAGCTTTCCGGCTGATTCCTACAATGAGCAGTTCTTC. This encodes CASSFPADSYNEQFF.

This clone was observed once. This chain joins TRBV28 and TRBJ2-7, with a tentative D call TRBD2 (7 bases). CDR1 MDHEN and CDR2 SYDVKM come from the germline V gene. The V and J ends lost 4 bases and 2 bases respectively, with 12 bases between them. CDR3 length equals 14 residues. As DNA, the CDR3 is TGTGCCAGCAGTTGGGAGGGGGGGACCTACGAGCAGTACTTC. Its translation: CASSWEGGTYEQYF.

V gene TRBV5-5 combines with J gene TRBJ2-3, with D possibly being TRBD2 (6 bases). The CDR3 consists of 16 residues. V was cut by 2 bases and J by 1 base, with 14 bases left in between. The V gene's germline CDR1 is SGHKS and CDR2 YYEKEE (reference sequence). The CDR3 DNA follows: TGTGCCAGCAGCTTTTTTCGGGAGTTCGGCACAGATACGCAGTATTTT. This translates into CASSFFREFGTDTQYF.

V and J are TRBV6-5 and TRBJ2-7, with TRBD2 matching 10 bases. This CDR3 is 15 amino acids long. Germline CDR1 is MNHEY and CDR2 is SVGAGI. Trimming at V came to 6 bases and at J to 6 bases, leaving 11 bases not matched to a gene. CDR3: CASRPGLAETSEQYF. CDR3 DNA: TGTGCCAGCAGGCCCGGACTAGCGGAAACGTCCGAGCAGTACTTC.

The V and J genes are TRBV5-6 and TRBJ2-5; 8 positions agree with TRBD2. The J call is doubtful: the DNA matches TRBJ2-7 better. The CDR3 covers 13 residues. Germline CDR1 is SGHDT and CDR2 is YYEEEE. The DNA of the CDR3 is TGTGCCAGCAGCTTTGGTAGCGGGACCGAGCAGTACTTC. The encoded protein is CASSFGSGTEQYF.